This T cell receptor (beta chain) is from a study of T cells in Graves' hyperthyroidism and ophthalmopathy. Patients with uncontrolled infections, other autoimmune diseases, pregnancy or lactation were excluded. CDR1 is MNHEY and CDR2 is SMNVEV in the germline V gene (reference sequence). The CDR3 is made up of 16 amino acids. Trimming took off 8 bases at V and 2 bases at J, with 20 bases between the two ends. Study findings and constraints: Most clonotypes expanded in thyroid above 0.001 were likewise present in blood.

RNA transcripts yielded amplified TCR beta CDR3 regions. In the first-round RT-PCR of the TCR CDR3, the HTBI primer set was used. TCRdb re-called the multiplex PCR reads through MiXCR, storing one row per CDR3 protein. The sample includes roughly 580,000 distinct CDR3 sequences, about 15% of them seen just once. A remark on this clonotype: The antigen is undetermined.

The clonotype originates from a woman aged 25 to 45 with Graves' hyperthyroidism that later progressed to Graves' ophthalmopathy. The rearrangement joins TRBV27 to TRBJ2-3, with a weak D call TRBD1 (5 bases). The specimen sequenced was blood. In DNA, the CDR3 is TGTGCCAGCCTCCCTTGGCCAGGGTCGGTCACAGATACGCAGTATTTT. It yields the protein CASLPWPGSVTDTQYF.